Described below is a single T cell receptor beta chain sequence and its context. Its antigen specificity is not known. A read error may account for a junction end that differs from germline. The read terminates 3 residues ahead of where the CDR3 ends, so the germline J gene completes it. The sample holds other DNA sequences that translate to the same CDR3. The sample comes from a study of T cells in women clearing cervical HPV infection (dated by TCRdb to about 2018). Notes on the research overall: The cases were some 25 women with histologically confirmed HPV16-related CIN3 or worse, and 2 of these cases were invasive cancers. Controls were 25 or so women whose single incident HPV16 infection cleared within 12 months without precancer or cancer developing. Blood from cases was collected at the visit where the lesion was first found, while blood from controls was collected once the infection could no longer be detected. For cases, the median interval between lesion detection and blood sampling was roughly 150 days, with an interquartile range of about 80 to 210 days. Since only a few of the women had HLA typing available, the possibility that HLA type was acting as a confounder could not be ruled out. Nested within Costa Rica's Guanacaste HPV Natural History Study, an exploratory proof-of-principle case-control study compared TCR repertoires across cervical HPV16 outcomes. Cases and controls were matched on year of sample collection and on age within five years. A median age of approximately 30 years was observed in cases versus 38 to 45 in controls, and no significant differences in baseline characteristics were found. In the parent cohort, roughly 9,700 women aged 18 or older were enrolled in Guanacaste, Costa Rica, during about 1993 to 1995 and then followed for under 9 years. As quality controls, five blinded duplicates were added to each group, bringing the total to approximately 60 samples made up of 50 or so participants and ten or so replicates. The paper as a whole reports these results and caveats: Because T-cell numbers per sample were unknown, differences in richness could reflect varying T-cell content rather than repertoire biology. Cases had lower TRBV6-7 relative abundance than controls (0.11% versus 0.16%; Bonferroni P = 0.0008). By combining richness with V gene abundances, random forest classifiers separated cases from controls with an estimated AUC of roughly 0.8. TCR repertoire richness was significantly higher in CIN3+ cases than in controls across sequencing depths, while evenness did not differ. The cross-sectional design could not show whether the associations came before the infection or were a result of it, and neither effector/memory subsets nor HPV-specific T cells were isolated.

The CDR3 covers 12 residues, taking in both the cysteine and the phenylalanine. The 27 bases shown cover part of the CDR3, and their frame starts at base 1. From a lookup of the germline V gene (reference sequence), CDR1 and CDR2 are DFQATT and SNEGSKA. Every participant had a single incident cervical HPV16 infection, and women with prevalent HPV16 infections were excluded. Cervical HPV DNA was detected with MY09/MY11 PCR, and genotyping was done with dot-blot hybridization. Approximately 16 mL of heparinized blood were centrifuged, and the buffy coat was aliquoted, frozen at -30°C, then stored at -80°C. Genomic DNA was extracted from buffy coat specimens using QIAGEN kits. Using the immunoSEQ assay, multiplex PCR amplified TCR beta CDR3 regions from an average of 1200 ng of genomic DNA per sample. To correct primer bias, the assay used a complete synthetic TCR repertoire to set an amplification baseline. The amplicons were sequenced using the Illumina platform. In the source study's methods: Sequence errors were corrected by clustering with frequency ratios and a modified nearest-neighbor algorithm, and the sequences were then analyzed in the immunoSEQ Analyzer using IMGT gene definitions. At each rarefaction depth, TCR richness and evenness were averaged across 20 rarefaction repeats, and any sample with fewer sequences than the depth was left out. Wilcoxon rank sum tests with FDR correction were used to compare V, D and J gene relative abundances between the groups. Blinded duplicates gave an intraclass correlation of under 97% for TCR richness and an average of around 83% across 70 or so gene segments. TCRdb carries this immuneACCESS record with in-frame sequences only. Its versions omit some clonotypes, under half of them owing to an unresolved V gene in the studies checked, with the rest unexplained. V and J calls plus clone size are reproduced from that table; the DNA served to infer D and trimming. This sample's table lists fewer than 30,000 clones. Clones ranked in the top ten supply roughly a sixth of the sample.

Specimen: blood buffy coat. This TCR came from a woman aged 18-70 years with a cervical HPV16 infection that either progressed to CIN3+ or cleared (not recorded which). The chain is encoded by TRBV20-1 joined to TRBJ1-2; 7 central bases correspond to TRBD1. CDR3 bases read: TGCAGTGCTCAGACAGGGCCCTATGGA. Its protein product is CSAQTGPYG. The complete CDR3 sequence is CSAQTGPYGYTF.